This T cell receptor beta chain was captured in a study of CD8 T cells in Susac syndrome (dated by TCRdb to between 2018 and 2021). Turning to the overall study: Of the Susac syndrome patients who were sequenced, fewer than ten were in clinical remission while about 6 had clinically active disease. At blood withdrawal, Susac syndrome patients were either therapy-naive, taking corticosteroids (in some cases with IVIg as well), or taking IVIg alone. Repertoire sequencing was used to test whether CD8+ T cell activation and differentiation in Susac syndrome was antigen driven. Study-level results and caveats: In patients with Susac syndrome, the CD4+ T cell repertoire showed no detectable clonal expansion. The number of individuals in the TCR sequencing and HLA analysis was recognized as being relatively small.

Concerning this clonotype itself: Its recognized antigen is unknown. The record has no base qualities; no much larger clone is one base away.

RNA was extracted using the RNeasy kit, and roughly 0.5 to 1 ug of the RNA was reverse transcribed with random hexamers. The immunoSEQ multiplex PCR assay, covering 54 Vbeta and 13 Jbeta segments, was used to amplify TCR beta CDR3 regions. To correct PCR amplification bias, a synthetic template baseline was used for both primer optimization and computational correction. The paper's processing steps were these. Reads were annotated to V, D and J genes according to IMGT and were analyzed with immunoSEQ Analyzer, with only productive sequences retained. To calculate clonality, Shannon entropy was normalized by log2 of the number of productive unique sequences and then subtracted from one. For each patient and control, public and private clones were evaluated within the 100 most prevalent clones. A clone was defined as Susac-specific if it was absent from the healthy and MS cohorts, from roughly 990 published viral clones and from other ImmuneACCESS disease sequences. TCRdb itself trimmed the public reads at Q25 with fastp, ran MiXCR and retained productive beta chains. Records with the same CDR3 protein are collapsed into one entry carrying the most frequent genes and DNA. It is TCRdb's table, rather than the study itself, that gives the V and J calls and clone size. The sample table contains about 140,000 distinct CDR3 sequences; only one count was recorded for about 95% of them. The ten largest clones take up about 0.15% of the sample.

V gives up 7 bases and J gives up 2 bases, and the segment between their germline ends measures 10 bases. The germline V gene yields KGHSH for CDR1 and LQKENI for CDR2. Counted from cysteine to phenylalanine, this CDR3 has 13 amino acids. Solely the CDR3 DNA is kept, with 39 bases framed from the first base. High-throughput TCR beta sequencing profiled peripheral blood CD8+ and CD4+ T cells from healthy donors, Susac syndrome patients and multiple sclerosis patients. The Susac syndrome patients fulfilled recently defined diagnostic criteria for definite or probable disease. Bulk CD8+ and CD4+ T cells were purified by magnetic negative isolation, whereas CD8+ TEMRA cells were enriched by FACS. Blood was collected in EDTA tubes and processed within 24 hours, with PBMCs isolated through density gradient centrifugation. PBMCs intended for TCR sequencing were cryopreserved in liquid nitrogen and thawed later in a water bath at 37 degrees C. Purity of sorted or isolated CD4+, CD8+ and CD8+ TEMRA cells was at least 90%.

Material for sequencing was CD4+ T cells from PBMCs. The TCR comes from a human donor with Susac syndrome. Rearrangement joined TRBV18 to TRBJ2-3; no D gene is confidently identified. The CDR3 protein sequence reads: CASFSANTDTQYF. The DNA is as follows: TGTGCCAGCTTCAGTGCGAACACAGATACGCAGTATTTT.